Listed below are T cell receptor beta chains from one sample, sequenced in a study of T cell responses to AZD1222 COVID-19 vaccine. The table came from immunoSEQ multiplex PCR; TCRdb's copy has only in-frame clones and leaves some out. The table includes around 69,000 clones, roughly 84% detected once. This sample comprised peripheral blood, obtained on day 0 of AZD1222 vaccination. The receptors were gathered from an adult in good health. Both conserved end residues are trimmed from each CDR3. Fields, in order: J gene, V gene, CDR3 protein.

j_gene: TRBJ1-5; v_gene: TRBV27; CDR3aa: ASSRKSDSNQPQH
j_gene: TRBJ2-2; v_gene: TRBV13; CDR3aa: ASSLGDHGELF
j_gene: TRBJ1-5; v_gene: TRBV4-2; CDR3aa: ASSRAGGNQPQH
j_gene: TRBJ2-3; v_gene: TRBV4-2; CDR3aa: ASSQDKGGSTDTQY
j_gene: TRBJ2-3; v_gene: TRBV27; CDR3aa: ASSLQGAWGTDTQY
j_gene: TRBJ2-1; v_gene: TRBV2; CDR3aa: ASSVYGGGSSYNEQF
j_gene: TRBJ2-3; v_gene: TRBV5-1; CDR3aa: ASRLGERGYTQY
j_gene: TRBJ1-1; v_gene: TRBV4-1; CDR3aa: ASSWTGATEAF
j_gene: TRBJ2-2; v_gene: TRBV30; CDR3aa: AWSPSGGPTGELF
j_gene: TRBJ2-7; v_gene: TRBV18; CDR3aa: ASSPPAGEQY
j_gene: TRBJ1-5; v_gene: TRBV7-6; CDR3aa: ASSLGAGGNQPQH
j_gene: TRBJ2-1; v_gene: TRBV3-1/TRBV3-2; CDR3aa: ASSPTLETGILYNEQF
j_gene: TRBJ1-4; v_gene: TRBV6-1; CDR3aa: ASSGRWRPTNEKLF
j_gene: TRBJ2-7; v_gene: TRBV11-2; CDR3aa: ASSLWGLSSYEQY
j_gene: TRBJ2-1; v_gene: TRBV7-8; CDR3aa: ASSFSGGAPREQF
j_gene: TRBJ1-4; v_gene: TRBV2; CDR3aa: ASSELGRGEKLF
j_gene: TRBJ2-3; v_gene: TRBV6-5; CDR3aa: ASSYVTDTQY
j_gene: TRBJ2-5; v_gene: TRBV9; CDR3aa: ASSFSASSETQY
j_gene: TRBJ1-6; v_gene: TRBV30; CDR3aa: AWSVLGAGNSPLH
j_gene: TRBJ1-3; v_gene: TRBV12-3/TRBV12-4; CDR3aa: ASLSRRNTIY
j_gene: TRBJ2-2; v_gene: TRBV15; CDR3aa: ATSPNPSGGNTGELF
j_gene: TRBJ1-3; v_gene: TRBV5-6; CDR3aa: ASSLLMDRPRNTIY
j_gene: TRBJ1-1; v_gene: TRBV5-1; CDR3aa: ASSLGGEAF
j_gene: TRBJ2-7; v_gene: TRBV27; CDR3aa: ASSFGGGLTASSYEQY
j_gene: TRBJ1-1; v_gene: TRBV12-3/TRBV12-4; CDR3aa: ASTDRASTEAF
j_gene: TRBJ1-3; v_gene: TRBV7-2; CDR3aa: ASSPKASGNTIY
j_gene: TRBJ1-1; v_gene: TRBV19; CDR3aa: ASSINSGLEAF
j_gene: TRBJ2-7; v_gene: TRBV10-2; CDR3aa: ASSELADEQY
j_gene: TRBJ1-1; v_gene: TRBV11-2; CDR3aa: ASSLIQGGTEAF
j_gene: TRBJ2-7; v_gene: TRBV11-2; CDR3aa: ASGPGIYEQY
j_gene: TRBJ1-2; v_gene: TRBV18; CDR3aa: ASSPGYYTSNYGYT
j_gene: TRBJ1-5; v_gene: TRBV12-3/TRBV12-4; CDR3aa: ASSPTANQPQH
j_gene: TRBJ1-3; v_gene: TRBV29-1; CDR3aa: SASPGVNGNTIY
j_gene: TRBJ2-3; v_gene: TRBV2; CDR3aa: ASSEYVTDTQY
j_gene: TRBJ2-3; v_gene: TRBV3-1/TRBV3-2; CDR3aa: ASIGTADPTDTQY
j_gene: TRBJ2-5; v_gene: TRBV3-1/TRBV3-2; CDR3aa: ASSQDRAVQETQY
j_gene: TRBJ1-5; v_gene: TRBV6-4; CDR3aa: ASLRGHSNQPQH
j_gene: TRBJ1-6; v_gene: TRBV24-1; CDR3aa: ATSDRDRAHNSPLH
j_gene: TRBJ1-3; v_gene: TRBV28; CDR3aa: ASRPTGAGNTIY
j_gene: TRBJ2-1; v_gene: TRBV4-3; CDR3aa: ASSQVSGSSYNEQF
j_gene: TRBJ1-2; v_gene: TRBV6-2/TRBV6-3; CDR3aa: ASSYGGTDLYGYT
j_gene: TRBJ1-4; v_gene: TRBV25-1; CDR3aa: ASSDPRGANEKLF
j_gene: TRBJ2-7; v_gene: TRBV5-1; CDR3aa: ASSLGSSYEQY
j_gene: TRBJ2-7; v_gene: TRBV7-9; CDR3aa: ASSPRGDEQY